Below are 10 T cell receptor beta chains sequenced from a single sample in a study of blood T cell repertoires in COVID-19. Some clones are missing from TCRdb's copy, which holds only in-frame ones; the method was immunoSEQ multiplex PCR. The profile shows around 220,000 clones, about 86% of them singletons. Sequenced input: peripheral blood. These receptors were collected from a woman aged 50 to 60 with acute or convalescent COVID-19.

The chain recombines TRBV7-2 with TRBJ2-7; 9 nucleotides agree with TRBD1. This CDR3 is built from 16 residues. Germline V gene lookup returns CDR1 SGHTA and CDR2 FQGNSA. The J segment lost 3 bases and the V segment lost 2 bases, leaving 8 bases of the junction unmatched. The CDR3 DNA follows: TGTGCCAGCAGCTTAACTGGGACAGGGCGGCTCTACGAGCAGTACTTC. Amino acids: CASSLTGTGRLYEQYF.

Note on this clone: Within the sample, other DNA sequences also encode this same CDR3. The chain joins TRBV5-1 to TRBJ2-3; 8 bases agree with TRBD1. The CDR3 contains 15 residues. Per the germline V gene, CDR1 is SGHRS and CDR2 is YFSETQ. The trim removed 4 bases at V and 1 base at J, leaving 5 bases unmatched. The CDR3 DNA is TGCGCCAGCAGCCCAGGACAGGGTGGCACAGATACGCAGTATTTT. This sequence encodes CASSPGQGGTDTQYF.

V is TRBV29-1 and J is TRBJ1-2; 7 bases are a match to TRBD1. J was trimmed by 4 bases and V by 0 bases; bases with no gene match: 8. In germline, CDR1 is SQVTM, CDR2 ANQGSEA. The CDR3 extends over 15 amino acids. CDR3 amino acids: CSVEDFTGALYGYTF. Written as DNA, the CDR3 is TGCAGCGTTGAAGATTTTACAGGGGCGCTCTATGGCTACACCTTC.

CDR3 sequence (DNA): TGTGCCAGCAGCCGTGGGGTAGCGGGAGGTCAAGAGACCCAGTACTTC. Translated: CASSRGVAGGQETQYF. The V and J genes are TRBV5-5 and TRBJ2-5; 10 positions match TRBD2. V lost 4 bases, J lost 2 bases, and 8 bases stayed unmatched. The CDR3 runs to 16 residues. Germline loops: CDR1 SGHKS, CDR2 YYEKEE (reference sequence).

The genes are TRBV10-2 and TRBJ1-5; D may be TRBD1 (6 bases). Germline V CDR1 and CDR2: WSHSY, SAAADI. CDR3 length equals 17 residues. With 3 bases removed from V and 6 bases from J, the gap between germline ends came to 21 bases. In DNA form, the CDR3 reads TGCGCCAGCAGTGATATCCTGAGGGGGGGGCGAAGTCAGCCCCAGCATTTT. It specifies CASSDILRGGRSQPQHF.

The chain is built from TRBV27 and TRBJ2-5; D is ambiguous. Germline V CDR1 and CDR2: MNHEY, SMNVEV (reference sequence). V was clipped by 6 bases and J by 0 bases, with 11 bases between them. The CDR3 extends over 14 amino acids. The CDR3 protein is CASRSSWYQETQYF. CDR3 DNA sequence: TGTGCCAGCAGATCCAGTTGGTACCAAGAGACCCAGTACTTC.

This chain links TRBV7-2 with TRBJ1-6; 7 bases map to TRBD1. The CDR3 has 15 amino acids. V dropped 4 bases and J dropped 5; count of bases not matched to a gene: 5. CDR1 is SGHTA and CDR2 is FQGNSA in the germline V gene. The CDR3 nucleotides are TGTGCCAGCAGCTGGCGGGACAGAGATAATTCACCCCTCCACTTT. Encoded protein: CASSWRDRDNSPLHF.

This rearrangement joins TRBV19 to TRBJ1-2; 7 bases are shared with TRBD1. CDR1 is LNHDA, CDR2 SQIVND, per germline (reference sequence). The CDR3 is made up of 14 amino acids. Trimming took 6 bases from V and 1 from J; bases not matched to a gene: 5. In DNA form, the CDR3 reads TGTGCCAGTAGCCGGACAGGCATTAACTATGGCTACACCTTC. This translates into CASSRTGINYGYTF.

This sequence joins TRBV29-1 and TRBJ1-2; TRBD1 aligns across 7 bases. The CDR3 is made up of 14 amino acids. Germline V gene data show CDR1 as SQVTM and CDR2 as ANQGSEA. V trimming: 1 base; J trimming: 4 bases; junction bases outside the gene matches: 6. CDR3 protein: CSVEVGDRVYGYTF. The DNA for the CDR3 is TGCAGCGTTGAAGTTGGAGACAGGGTCTATGGCTACACCTTC.

The chain carries TRBV5-6 and TRBJ2-1, with 13 bases that match TRBD2. The CDR3 is made up of 15 amino acids. Looked up from germline, CDR1 is SGHDT and CDR2 is YYEEEE. V was clipped by 4 bases and J by 8 bases; unmatched bases: 6. This chain's CDR3 is CASSNGLAGEHEQFF. The CDR3 nucleotides read TGTGCCAGCAGCAATGGACTAGCGGGAGAGCATGAGCAGTTCTTC.